This TCR beta chain derives from a study of Ad26.COV2.S vaccination and SARS-CoV-2 variants. In the case of this clone: The antigen is unknown.

The V and J ends lost 6 bases and 2 bases respectively, with 13 bases between them. This CDR3 comprises 14 residues. In germline, CDR1 is SGHNT, CDR2 YENEEA. General observations from the study: In vaccinated individuals, spike-specific CD8+ and CD4+ T cell responses reportedly displayed substantial breadth.

Produced via immunoSEQ multiplex PCR; TCRdb's table is partial and in-frame only. The data show 350,000 to 500,000 clones, with nearly 90% seen just once and approximately 2.5% held by the top ten. Stated treatment: around 19 received Ad26.COV2.S at low or high dose, single or two shots; several received placebo; per-sample allocation not given. Sample collection was performed on day 63 after the first vaccine or placebo injection. This sample comprised peripheral blood, obtained in a trial of Ad26.COV2.S vaccine versus placebo. The receptor was derived from a person between 18 and 59 years old who received the Ad26.COV2.S COVID-19 vaccine or a placebo. The J gene is TRBJ1-1, the V gene TRBV11-3, with D uncertain. The CDR3 loop is CASRAYGVNTEAFF. The DNA of the CDR3 is TGTGCCAGCAGGGCGTACGGGGTAAACACTGAAGCTTTCTTT.